This TCR beta chain stems from a study of blood T cell repertoires in COVID-19. Using immunoSEQ multiplex PCR, the repertoire was profiled, and TCRdb retains in-frame clones only, with some absent. The table lists approximately 290,000 clones, around 81% of them singletons. This CDR3 region has 14 residues. The junction had 3 bases not matched to a gene; V was cut back by 6 bases and J by 0 bases. Germline loops: CDR1 MNHEY, CDR2 SVGAGI. J is TRBJ1-1 and V is TRBV6-5, with 8 bases identical to TRBD1. Sequencing was carried out using peripheral blood. This TCR was recovered from a person between 70 and 80 years old with COVID-19, enrolled during active disease. CDR3 in amino acids: CASRQDRVNTEAFF. The CDR3 DNA follows: TGTGCCAGCAGGCAGGACAGGGTGAACACTGAAGCTTTCTTT.